This T cell receptor beta chain came from a study of PD-1 blockade in classical Hodgkin lymphoma. V trimming: 2 bases; J trimming: 10 bases; junction bases outside the gene matches: 4. Per germline, CDR1 WNHNN and CDR2 SYGVQD (reference sequence). The CDR3 is 14 residues long. Each and every patient relapsed after autologous stem cell transplantation, and patients got differing brentuximab vedotin exposure. Isolation of CD4+ T cells from thawed PBMCs was performed by magnetic negative selection. The repertoire was sequenced with immunoSEQ multiplex PCR; TCRdb's copy has only in-frame clones and lacks some. The repertoire consists of 30,000 to 35,000 clones, with 75% to 95% occurring once and the leading ten covering around 0.25%. Findings of the study overall: Patients who began taking nivolumab under 1 year after ASCT were left out. It was among complete responders that baseline diversity resembled that of newly diagnosed patients. Nothing has yet pinned down what causes the repertoire differences, possibly disease activity or prior therapy. When set against healthy donors, newly diagnosed patients were reported to show lower baseline TCR diversity.

This clone appeared once. Its cognate antigen is unknown. The TCR originated in a human donor with classical Hodgkin lymphoma. The chain is built from TRBV10-1 and TRBJ2-1; 11 bases are shared with TRBD2. The input for sequencing was CD4+ T cells from blood, taken at baseline. The CDR3 loop is CASSETSGRPEQFF. The CDR3 nucleotides are TGCGCCAGCAGTGAGACTAGCGGGAGACCAGAGCAGTTCTTC.